In this sample, the clone carrying this TCR beta chain turned up many times. The germline V and J ends were trimmed by 1 base and 7 bases, with 10 bases remaining between them. The CDR3 spans 13 residues. Looked up from germline, CDR1 is LNHNV and CDR2 is YYDKDF (reference sequence). The investigators amplified TCR beta CDR3 regions from RNA transcripts. RT-PCR in the first round (using the HTBI primer set) targeted the TCR CDR3. TCRdb recomputed calls from the multiplex PCR reads with MiXCR, one row per CDR3 protein. Among 550,000 to 700,000 distinct CDR3 sequences, 35% to 55% were seen once, and the ten largest hold roughly 19%. The data stem from a study of T cells in Graves' hyperthyroidism and ophthalmopathy.

The V call is TRBV15, the J call TRBJ1-1, with a weak D call TRBD1 (6 bases). The receptor was derived from an adult woman with Graves' disease, either hyperthyroidism or ophthalmopathy (not recorded which). The material sequenced was peripheral blood or thyroid tissue (not recorded which). CDR3 nucleotides: TGTGCCACCAGCAGAGGCATGACAGGTGAAGCTTTCTTT. This gives the protein CATSRGMTGEAFF.